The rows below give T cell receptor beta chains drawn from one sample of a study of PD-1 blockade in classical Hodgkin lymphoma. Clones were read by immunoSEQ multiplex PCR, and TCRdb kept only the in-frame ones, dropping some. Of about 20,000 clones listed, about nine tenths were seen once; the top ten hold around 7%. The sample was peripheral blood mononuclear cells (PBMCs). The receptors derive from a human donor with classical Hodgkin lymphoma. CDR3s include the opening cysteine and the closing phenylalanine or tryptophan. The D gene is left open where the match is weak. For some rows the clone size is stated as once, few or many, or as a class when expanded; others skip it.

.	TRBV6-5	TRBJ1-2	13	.	CASSSRTGGGYTF	TGTGCCAGCAGTTCCAGAACAGGTGGCGGCTACACCTTC
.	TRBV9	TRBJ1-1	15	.	CASSVDWGRGSEAFF	TGTGCCAGCAGCGTAGATTGGGGGCGAGGGTCGGAAGCTTTCTTT
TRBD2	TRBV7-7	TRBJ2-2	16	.	CASSYGSGSNTGELFF	TGTGCCAGCAGCTATGGTAGCGGGAGTAACACCGGGGAGCTGTTTTTT
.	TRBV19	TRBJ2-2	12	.	CASIRGTGELFF	TGTGCCAGTATTAGGGGCACCGGGGAGCTGTTTTTT
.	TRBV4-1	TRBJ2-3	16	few	CASSQPFSASPDTQYF	TGCGCCAGCAGCCAACCCTTTAGCGCTTCGCCAGATACGCAGTATTTT
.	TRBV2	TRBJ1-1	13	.	CASSEGTNTEAFF	TGTGCCAGCAGTGAGGGGACGAACACTGAAGCTTTCTTT
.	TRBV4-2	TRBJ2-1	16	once	CASSQKPGLSYNEQFF	TGTGCCAGCAGCCAGAAGCCGGGACTCTCCTACAATGAGCAGTTCTTC
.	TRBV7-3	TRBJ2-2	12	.	CASSLVVGELFF	TGTGCCAGCAGCTTAGTCGTGGGGGAGCTGTTTTTT
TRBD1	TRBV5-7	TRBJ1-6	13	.	CAGQGVYNSPLHF	TGTGCCGGACAGGGGGTCTATAATTCACCCCTCCACTTT
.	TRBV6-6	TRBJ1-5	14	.	CASSYLAWNQPQHF	TGTGCCAGCAGTTATCTCGCATGGAATCAGCCCCAGCATTTT
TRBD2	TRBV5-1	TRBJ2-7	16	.	CASSRTLAGGSYEQYF	TGCGCCAGCAGCAGGACCCTAGCGGGAGGGTCCTACGAGCAGTACTTC
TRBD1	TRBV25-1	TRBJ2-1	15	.	CASSQTGAAYNEQFF	TGTGCCAGCAGTCAAACAGGGGCGGCCTACAATGAGCAGTTCTTC
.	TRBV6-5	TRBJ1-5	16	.	CASSYSPGRPDQPQHF	TGTGCCAGCAGTTACTCGCCGGGGAGGCCGGATCAGCCCCAGCATTTT
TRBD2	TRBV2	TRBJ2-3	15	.	CASSGMTSGTDTQYF	TGTGCCAGCAGTGGGATGACTAGCGGCACAGATACGCAGTATTTT
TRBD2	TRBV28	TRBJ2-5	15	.	CASAQTSAGQETQYF	TGTGCCAGCGCCCAGACTAGCGCCGGCCAAGAGACCCAGTACTTC
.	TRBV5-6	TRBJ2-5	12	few	CASSPRGETQYF	TGTGCCAGCAGCCCCCGGGGGGAGACCCAGTACTTC
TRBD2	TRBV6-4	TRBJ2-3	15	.	CASSDSGTSADTQYF	TGTGCCAGCAGTGACTCCGGGACTAGCGCAGATACGCAGTATTTT
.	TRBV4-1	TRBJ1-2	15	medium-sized	CASSQVDSFLNGYTF	TGCGCCAGCAGCCAAGTGGACAGCTTCTTAAATGGCTACACCTTC
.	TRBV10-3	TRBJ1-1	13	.	CAISESIGAGAFF	TGTGCCATCAGTGAGTCTATAGGGGCTGGTGCTTTCTTT
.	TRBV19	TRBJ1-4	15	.	CASSIMSPTNEKLFF	TGTGCCAGTAGTATAATGTCACCAACTAATGAAAAACTGTTTTTT
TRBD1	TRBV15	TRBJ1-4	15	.	CATSTGQVGDEKLFF	TGTGCCACCAGCACTGGACAGGTGGGGGATGAAAAACTGTTTTTT
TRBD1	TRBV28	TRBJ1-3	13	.	CASPGTGGNTIYF	TGTGCCAGCCCTGGGACAGGGGGAAACACCATATATTTT
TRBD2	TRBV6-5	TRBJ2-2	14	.	CASSASGNTGELFF	TGTGCCAGCAGCGCGAGCGGGAATACCGGGGAGCTGTTTTTT
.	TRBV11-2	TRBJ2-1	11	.	CASSLADEQFF	TGTGCCAGCAGCTTAGCGGATGAGCAGTTCTTC
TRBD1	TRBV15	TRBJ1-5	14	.	CATSSVRGAQPQHF	TGTGCCACCAGCAGTGTCAGGGGGGCTCAGCCCCAGCATTTT
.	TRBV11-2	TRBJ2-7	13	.	CASSLGFTYEQYF	TGTGCCAGCAGCTTAGGTTTTACTTACGAGCAGTACTTC
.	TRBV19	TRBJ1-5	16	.	CASSIGVGVGNQPQHF	TGTGCCAGTAGTATAGGGGTAGGGGTCGGCAATCAGCCCCAGCATTTT
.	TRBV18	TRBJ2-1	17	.	CASSLWPGPEAYNEQFF	TGTGCCAGCTCCTTGTGGCCGGGACCGGAAGCCTACAATGAGCAGTTCTTC
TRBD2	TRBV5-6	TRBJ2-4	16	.	CASSTGLAGAVDIQYF	TGTGCCAGCAGCACTGGACTAGCGGGAGCGGTGGACATTCAGTACTTC
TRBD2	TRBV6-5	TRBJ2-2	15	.	CASSLGGSITGELFF	TGTGCCAGCAGTTTGGGCGGGAGTATCACCGGGGAGCTGTTTTTT
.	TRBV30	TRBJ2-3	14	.	CAWSGLSYTDTQYF	TGTGCCTGGAGCGGACTTAGCTACACAGATACGCAGTATTTT
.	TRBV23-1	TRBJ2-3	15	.	CASSHEGTSTDTQYF	TGCGCCAGCAGTCACGAGGGAACTAGCACAGATACGCAGTATTTT
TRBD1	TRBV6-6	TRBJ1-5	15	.	CASSYLDRPDQPQHF	TGTGCCAGCAGTTACCTGGACAGGCCCGATCAGCCCCAGCATTTT
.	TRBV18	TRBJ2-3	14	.	CASSPRENTDTQYF	TGTGCCAGCTCACCCAGGGAGAACACAGATACGCAGTATTTT
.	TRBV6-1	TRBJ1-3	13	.	CASSEGAGNTIYF	TGTGCCAGCAGTGAAGGGGCTGGAAACACCATATATTTT
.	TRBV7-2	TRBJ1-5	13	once	CASSLVLDQPQHF	TGTGCCAGCAGCTTAGTCCTTGATCAGCCCCAGCATTTT
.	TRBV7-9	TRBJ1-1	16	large	CASSSFRGEENTEAFF	TGTGCCAGCAGCTCATTCCGGGGAGAGGAGAACACTGAAGCTTTCTTT
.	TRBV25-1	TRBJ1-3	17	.	CASSEGGRGGPGNTIYF	TGTGCCAGCAGTGAGGGGGGACGGGGTGGGCCTGGAAACACCATATATTTT
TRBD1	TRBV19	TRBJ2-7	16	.	CASSKRTGGASYEQYF	TGTGCCAGTAGTAAAAGGACAGGGGGCGCCTCCTACGAGCAGTACTTC
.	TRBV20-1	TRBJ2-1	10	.	CSVRRNEQFF	TGCAGTGTCAGGCGGAATGAGCAGTTCTTC
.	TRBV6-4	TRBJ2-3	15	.	CASSDSTGSTDTQYF	TGTGCCAGCAGTGACTCGACGGGGAGCACAGATACGCAGTATTTT
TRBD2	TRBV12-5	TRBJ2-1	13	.	CASRGRAYNEQFF	TGTGCTAGCCGAGGGAGGGCCTACAATGAGCAGTTCTTC
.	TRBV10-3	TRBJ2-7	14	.	CAISAGAGDYEQYF	TGTGCCATCAGCGCAGGGGCCGGGGACTACGAGCAGTACTTC
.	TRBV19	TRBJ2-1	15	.	CASSQAGSSYNEQFF	TGTGCCAGTAGCCAGGCCGGCAGCTCCTACAATGAGCAGTTCTTC
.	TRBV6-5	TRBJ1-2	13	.	CASAMGGNFGYTF	TGTGCCAGCGCCATGGGGGGGAACTTTGGCTACACCTTC